The 17 T cell receptor beta chains reported below all come from one sample, sequenced in a study of blood T cell repertoires in COVID-19. The data were produced by immunoSEQ multiplex PCR, yet TCRdb's version contains in-frame clones alone and is incomplete. Altogether 150,000 to 200,000 clones are present, over 80% being singletons, with the ten largest covering 7.6%. Sequenced material: peripheral blood. The receptors come from a woman aged 65 to 85 with COVID-19, enrolled during active disease.

The V and J genes are TRBV5-1 and TRBJ2-5; a possible D gene is TRBD1 (6 bases). The CDR3 has 16 amino acids. Germline CDR1 SGHRS, CDR2 YFSETQ. V gave up 0 bases and J gave up 2 bases, with 14 bases separating them. The CDR3 coding sequence is TGCGCCAGCAGCTTGGCCGGCAGGGGCCGGCAAGAGACCCAGTACTTC. Encoded protein: CASSLAGRGRQETQYF.

This chain uses TRBV28 with TRBJ1-5; 8 bases map to TRBD1. The V segment lost 6 bases and the J segment 4 bases; nucleotides outside the gene matches: 8. Germline values: CDR1 MDHEN, CDR2 SYDVKM. CDR3 length equals 15 residues. This chain's CDR3 is CASRIAGTGNQPQHF. The DNA for the CDR3 is TGTGCCAGCAGAATAGCCGGGACAGGTAATCAGCCCCAGCATTTT.

CDR3: CASSTRDRGRLSSGANVLTF. The CDR3 DNA follows: TGTGCCAGCAGCACCCGGGACAGGGGGCGGTTATCCTCTGGGGCCAACGTCCTGACTTTC. This chain joins TRBV14 and TRBJ2-6; the match to TRBD1 covers 12 bases. Trimming at V came to 5 bases and at J to 0 bases, leaving 11 bases not matched to a gene. Per germline, CDR1 SGHDN and CDR2 FVKESK. The CDR3 runs 20 residues.

The rearrangement uses TRBV27 and TRBJ2-7; TRBD2 matches at 7 bases. Germline V gene lookup returns CDR1 MNHEY and CDR2 SMNVEV (reference sequence). With 4 bases clipped from V and 4 bases from J, the junction kept 10 bases outside the gene matches. This CDR3 region has 15 residues. The CDR3 loop reads CASSSGAGREYEQYF. The CDR3 DNA sequence: TGTGCCAGCAGTTCGGGTGCCGGGCGGGAGTACGAGCAGTACTTC.

In this sample, this clone turned up once. The chain employs TRBV11-3 and TRBJ2-3, with 7 bases matching TRBD2. V gave up 4 bases and J gave up 6 bases; unmatched junction bases: 10. This CDR3 contains 15 residues. The germline V gene encodes CDR1 SGHNT and CDR2 YENEEA. CDR3 nucleotide sequence: TGTGCCAGCAGCTCCACTAGCGTATCTGCGGATACGCAGTATTTT. Protein: CASSSTSVSADTQYF. The variable domain in full, completed from reference TRBV11-3 and TRBJ2-3, reads EAGVVQSPRYKIIEKKQPVAFWCNPISGHNTLYWYLQNLGQGPELLIRYENEEAVDDSQLPKDRFSAERLKGVDSTLKIQPAELGDSAVYLCASSSTSVSADTQYFGPGTRLTVL.

This sequence joins TRBV3-1 (or the pseudogene TRBV3-2) and TRBJ1-2, with D uncertain. Trimming removed 1 base from V and 0 bases from J, with 6 bases in between. The CDR3 sequence is 14 residues long. CDR1 is LGHDT, CDR2 YNNKEL, per germline (reference sequence). CDR3 loop: CASSQGGSNYGYTF. CDR3 in DNA: TGTGCCAGCAGCCAAGGCGGTTCTAACTATGGCTACACCTTC.

This chain links TRBV5-4 with TRBJ2-7; 7 nucleotides agree with TRBD1. The V and J ends lost 4 bases and 0 bases, in that order; junction bases with no gene match: 7. Germline loops: CDR1 SGHNT, CDR2 YYREEE (reference sequence). This CDR3 spans 15 amino acids. Here the CDR3 DNA reads TGTGCCAGCAGCCAGGGACAGCCGAGCTCCTACGAGCAGTACTTC. This translates into CASSQGQPSSYEQYF.

This chain uses TRBV7-2 with TRBJ2-7; TRBD1 matches at 8 bases. The CDR3 spans 14 residues. The J segment lost 0 bases and the V segment lost 7 bases, leaving 5 bases of the junction unmatched. The V gene's germline CDR1 is SGHTA and CDR2 FQGNSA. The CDR3 sequence: CASKMDRVSYEQYF. The DNA of the CDR3 is TGTGCCAGCAAAATGGACAGGGTCTCCTACGAGCAGTACTTC.

In this sample, this clone turned up once. This chain connects TRBV19 to TRBJ2-2, with D possibly TRBD2 on 5 matching bases. The ends were cut back, 3 bases at V and 5 bases at J, with 10 bases in the middle. This CDR3 region has 14 residues. CDR1 and CDR2 from the germline V gene are LNHDA and SQIVND (reference sequence). For the CDR3, the DNA is TGTGCCAGTAGTATCAGGACTCTTACCGGGGAGCTGTTTTTT. Protein: CASSIRTLTGELFF.

The chain has TRBV4-3 and TRBJ1-2; D not certain. CDR1 and CDR2 (germline): LGHNA, YSLEER. CDR3 size: 13 residues. V dropped 5 bases and J dropped 0 bases, with 7 bases sitting between them. CDR3 coding DNA: TGCGCCAGCAGCTCGAACTCTAACTATGGCTACACCTTC. Protein sequence: CASSSNSNYGYTF.

This clone was seen once. The gene calls are TRBV28 and TRBJ1-4; D is undetermined. The CDR3 extends over 13 amino acids. Germline V gene sequence: CDR1 MDHEN, CDR2 SYDVKM. V was shortened by 7 bases and J by 3 bases, with 9 bases between the two germline ends. CDR3 bases: TGTGCCAGCATTCGAGCCTCTAATGAAAAACTGTTTTTT. It translates to CASIRASNEKLFF.

The chain has TRBV7-8 and TRBJ2-5, with 10 bases aligning to TRBD1. From germline, CDR1 is SGHVS and CDR2 FQNEAQ. J lost 5 bases, V lost 0 bases, and 6 bases had no gene match. CDR3 length: 16 residues. CDR3 region: CASSLATGGGGETQYF. CDR3 nucleotide sequence: TGTGCCAGCAGCTTAGCGACAGGGGGCGGAGGTGAGACCCAGTACTTC.

This chain links TRBV5-6 with TRBJ1-4; D is possibly TRBD1 (5 bases). This CDR3 has 15 amino acids. V was cut by 4 bases and J by 5 bases, with 15 bases left in between. Germline CDR1 reads SGHDT; CDR2 reads YYEEEE. The CDR3: CASSPGRRDNEKLFF. CDR3 bases: TGTGCCAGCAGCCCCGGGCGGAGGGACAATGAAAAACTGTTTTTT.

V and J are TRBV7-2 and TRBJ2-1; TRBD2 matches at 10 bases. The CDR3 is 14 residues long. Germline trimming cut 1 base from V and 14 bases from J; bases unmatched to any gene: 8. In germline, CDR1 is SGHTA, CDR2 FQGNSA. DNA for the CDR3: TGTGCCAGCAGCTTAGACCTAGCGGGAGTCACGGAGTTCTTC. Its protein is CASSLDLAGVTEFF.

This chain uses TRBV5-4 with TRBJ1-3, with D possibly being TRBD1 (5 bases). The CDR3 is 14 amino acids. Germline lookup yields CDR1 SGHNT and CDR2 YYREEE (reference sequence). Trimming pared 4 bases from V and 3 bases from J, leaving 11 bases between. CDR3 sequence: CASSIRQFGNTIYF. As DNA, the CDR3 is TGTGCCAGCAGCATAAGACAGTTTGGAAACACCATATATTTT.

The chain is built from TRBV28 and TRBJ1-5; a possible D gene is TRBD1 (6 bases). The CDR3 contains 12 residues. V lost 6 bases, J lost 3 bases, and 6 bases lay in between. CDR1 MDHEN and CDR2 SYDVKM come from the germline V gene. CDR3 nucleotide sequence: TGTGCCAGCAGGGGGGCCAATCAGCCCCAGCATTTT. Amino acid sequence: CASRGANQPQHF.

The rearrangement links TRBV7-3 to TRBJ2-7; 9 positions match TRBD2. Germline CDR1 is SGHTA and CDR2 is FQGTGA. Germline trimming cut 2 bases from V and 3 bases from J; bases unmatched to any gene: 2. This CDR3 is 14 amino acids long. The CDR3 DNA reads as TGTGCCAGCAGCTTAGCGGGAGGGCTCTACGAGCAGTACTTC. This codes for CASSLAGGLYEQYF. The whole variable domain, remainder taken from reference TRBV7-3 and TRBJ2-7, is GAGVSQTPSNKVTEKGKYVELRCDPISGHTALYWYRQSLGQGPEFLIYFQGTGAADDSGLPNDRFFAVRPEGSVSTLKIQRTERGDSAVYLCASSLAGGLYEQYFGPGTRLTVT.